This T cell receptor (beta chain) emerged from a study of cytomegalovirus exposure and HLA in healthy donors. The PCR had 60 Vbeta and 13 Jbeta primers. The method was immunoSEQ multiplex PCR; TCRdb's version includes in-frame clones alone and lacks a portion of them. The sample lists approximately 100,000 clones, roughly 69% occurring once. V lost 0 bases and J lost 2; bases outside the gene matches: 10. CDR1 and CDR2 (germline): MGHRA, YSYEKL. The CDR3 totals 19 residues. The gene calls are TRBV4-1 and TRBJ2-6; 7 bases agree with TRBD1. The receptor comes from a man aged 25-40 years in good health and CMV-seropositive. The specimen sequenced was PBMCs. The CDR3 DNA reads as TGCGCCAGCAGCCAAGATCCGTCGTACAGGGGCGCTGGGGCCAACGTCCTGACTTTC. Translating it yields CASSQDPSYRGAGANVLTF.